One and the same sample provided the 20 T cell receptor beta chains below, sequenced in a study of cytomegalovirus exposure and HLA in healthy donors. This PCR relied on a set of 60 Vbeta primers and 13 Jbeta primers. Measured with immunoSEQ multiplex PCR; TCRdb has only the in-frame clones, and not every one. The repertoire consists of about 160,000 clones, with 60% to 85% occurring once and the leading ten covering around 6.6%. Source material: PBMCs. These receptors were collected from a man aged 45-65 years in good health and CMV-seropositive.

This clone was observed a few times. The V gene is TRBV6-5, the J gene TRBJ1-3, with TRBD1 matching 9 bases. The V gene end was trimmed by 0 bases and the J gene end by 6 bases; junction bases not matched to a gene: 6. The CDR3 extends over 16 amino acids. Germline values: CDR1 MNHEY, CDR2 SVGAGI. CDR3 coding DNA: TGTGCCAGCAGTTACTCCGGGACAGGGAGAGAAAACACCATATATTTT. Amino acid sequence: CASSYSGTGRENTIYF.

The chain is built from TRBV2 and TRBJ1-1, with 7 bases aligning to TRBD1. V lost 6 bases, J lost 0 bases, and 13 bases stayed unmatched. CDR1 is SNHLY and CDR2 is FYNNEI in the germline V gene. The length of the CDR3 is 17 residues. The CDR3 DNA follows: TGTGCCAGCAGCCTGGGACAGATATTAAGCATGAACACTGAAGCTTTCTTT. It encodes CASSLGQILSMNTEAFF.

This clone was seen more than once but under ten times. The genes are TRBV7-9 and TRBJ1-1; D call uncertain. Germline V gives CDR1 SEHNR, CDR2 FQNEAQ (reference sequence). The ends were cut back, 6 bases at V and 0 bases at J, with 14 bases in the middle. This CDR3 has 15 residues. Written as DNA, the CDR3 is TGTGCCAGCAGAACTAAGGAGAGATTGAACACTGAAGCTTTCTTT. Residues: CASRTKERLNTEAFF.

V is TRBV6-5 and J is TRBJ2-2; 9 bases align to TRBD2. In germline, CDR1 is MNHEY, CDR2 SVGAGI. The CDR3 runs 15 residues. V lost 9 bases and J lost 8; bases outside the gene matches: 13. The DNA for the CDR3 is TGTGCCAGTTGCGCGTGGCTAGCGGGAACAGGGGAGCTGTTTTTT. It yields the protein CASCAWLAGTGELFF.

The chain couples TRBV5-1 to TRBJ2-1, with a possible D match to TRBD1 (6 bases). The V end lost 4 bases, the J end lost 5 bases, and 13 bases lay between the germline ends. Germline CDR1 and CDR2: SGHRS and YFSETQ. This CDR3 region has 14 residues. The CDR3 coding sequence is TGCGCCAGCAGCGACGGGACACCCGACAATGAGCAGTTCTTC. It encodes CASSDGTPDNEQFF.

V and J are TRBV29-1 and TRBJ2-7, with 7 bases that match TRBD1. CDR1 and CDR2 from the germline V gene are SQVTM and ANQGSEA. After removal of 0 bases from V and 0 bases from J, the junction contained 8 bases not matched to a gene. The CDR3 totals 16 residues. The CDR3 reads CSVEESARGSSYEQYF. The CDR3 DNA sequence: TGCAGCGTTGAAGAATCTGCCAGGGGGAGCTCCTACGAGCAGTACTTC.

This chain joins TRBV5-1 and TRBJ1-6; 9 bases are a match to TRBD1. Germline values: CDR1 SGHRS, CDR2 YFSETQ. CDR3 size: 15 residues. J was trimmed by 7 bases and V by 4 bases; bases with no gene match: 6. This CDR3 is CASSKGQGQNSPLHF. The CDR3 DNA sequence: TGCGCCAGCAGCAAGGGACAGGGCCAGAATTCACCCCTCCACTTT.

J is TRBJ2-1 and V is TRBV7-3; 10 bases fit TRBD2. The germline V gene has CDR1 SGHTA and CDR2 FQGTGA. The V and J ends lost 5 bases and 6 bases, in that order; junction bases with no gene match: 7. This CDR3 is built from 15 residues. The CDR3 coding sequence is TGTGCCAGCAGCCCGAGGACTAGCGGACTCAATGAGCAGTTCTTC. Translating it yields CASSPRTSGLNEQFF.

V gene TRBV25-1 combines with J gene TRBJ1-1, with D uncertain. The germline CDR1 and CDR2 sequences are MGHDK and SYGVNS. The CDR3 spans 13 residues. Trimming cost V 7 bases and J 4 bases, with 13 bases left between them. As DNA, the CDR3 is TGTGCCAGCACCGGATACCCAGGCACTGAAGCTTTCTTT. Amino acid sequence: CASTGYPGTEAFF. The whole variable domain, remainder taken from reference TRBV25-1 and TRBJ1-1, is EADIYQTPRYLVIGTGKKITLECSQTMGHDKMYWYQQDPGMELHLIHYSYGVNSTEKGDLSSESTVSRIRTEHFPLTLESARPSHTSQYLCASTGYPGTEAFFGQGTRLTVV.

A few counts support this clone. The chain links TRBV28 to TRBJ2-7; TRBD2 agrees at 7 bases. The J segment lost 0 bases and the V segment lost 5 bases, leaving 10 bases of the junction unmatched. The CDR3 is 16 amino acids. In germline, CDR1 is MDHEN, CDR2 SYDVKM. CDR3 region: CASSMTSSGSSYEQYF. DNA for the CDR3: TGTGCCAGCAGTATGACCTCTAGCGGAAGCTCCTACGAGCAGTACTTC.

The chain employs TRBV29-1 and TRBJ2-1, with TRBD1 matching 8 bases. The CDR3 is 13 residues long. V shed 3 bases and J 7 bases; nucleotides not matched to a gene: 5. Germline CDR1 is SQVTM and CDR2 is ANQGSEA. CDR3 bases: TGCAGCGTTGACCAGGGGGCTGTAAATGAGCAGTTCTTC. It specifies CSVDQGAVNEQFF.

In its sample, this clone was seen a few times. The J gene is TRBJ2-7, the V gene TRBV29-1, with D perhaps TRBD2 (5 bases). The CDR3 is 14 residues long. CDR1 and CDR2 (germline): SQVTM, ANQGSEA. V was shortened by 6 bases and J by 2 bases, with 17 bases between the two germline ends. For the CDR3, the DNA is TGCAGCGTAACCTTCTCCCGGGAACCCTACGAGCAGTACTTC. It codes for CSVTFSREPYEQYF.

This clone turned up a few times. The chain is built from TRBV5-6 and TRBJ2-3; TRBD2 matches at 10 bases. Trimming at V came to 5 bases and at J to 4 bases, leaving 4 bases not matched to a gene. The CDR3 is 14 amino acids. Germline loops: CDR1 SGHDT, CDR2 YYEEEE. The CDR3 reads CASRLAGRSDTQYF. As DNA, the CDR3 is TGTGCCAGCAGACTAGCGGGAAGGTCAGATACGCAGTATTTT.

The CDR3 protein is CASSHPPRESKNIQYF. The CDR3 DNA reads TGTGCCAGCAGCCATCCCCCCCGGGAGTCCAAAAACATTCAGTACTTC. The rearrangement joins TRBV27 to TRBJ2-4, with D maybe TRBD2 (6 bases). Per germline, CDR1 MNHEY and CDR2 SMNVEV (reference sequence). Trimming cost V 6 bases and J 2 bases, with 17 bases left between them. The CDR3 totals 16 residues.

This clone was found once. The chain has TRBV2 and TRBJ1-3; D call uncertain. The germline V and J ends were trimmed by 5 bases and 8 bases, with 13 bases remaining between them. This CDR3 contains 13 residues. CDR1 is SNHLY and CDR2 is FYNNEI in the germline V gene. The CDR3 spells CASSPNRGDTIYF. For the CDR3, the DNA is TGTGCCAGCAGTCCCAATCGCGGGGACACCATATATTTT.

In this sample, this clone turned up once. V and J are TRBV5-1 and TRBJ2-6; tentative D call: TRBD1 (5 bases). The V end lost 1 base, the J end lost 0 bases, and 11 bases lay between the germline ends. The CDR3 is 17 amino acids. In germline, CDR1 is SGHRS, CDR2 YFSETQ. The CDR3 spells CASSLRSRASGANVLTF. The CDR3 nucleotides are TGCGCCAGCAGCTTGAGGTCCAGGGCCTCTGGGGCCAACGTCCTGACTTTC.

The CDR3 DNA reads as TGTGCCAGCACCGAGGCGGGACAGTCCAATGAAAAACTGTTTTTT. This sequence encodes CASTEAGQSNEKLFF. The gene calls are TRBV2 and TRBJ1-4; the match to TRBD1 covers 7 bases. Germline V gene lookup returns CDR1 SNHLY and CDR2 FYNNEI. The CDR3 contains 15 residues. Trimming took 7 bases from V and 5 from J; bases not matched to a gene: 10.

The chain employs TRBV10-2 and TRBJ1-3; D gene uncertain. The germline CDR1 and CDR2 sequences are WSHSY and SAAADI. CDR3 size: 13 residues. V lost 8 bases, J lost 2 bases, and 10 bases lay in between. The DNA of the CDR3 is TGCGCCAGCCGGTCGGTTGCTGGAAACACCATATATTTT. Its translation: CASRSVAGNTIYF.

The V call is TRBV28, the J call TRBJ1-6; 7 bases are shared with TRBD1. The CDR3 is 14 residues long. Germline V gene data show CDR1 as MDHEN and CDR2 as SYDVKM. The J segment lost 11 bases and the V segment lost 2 bases, leaving 6 bases of the junction unmatched. CDR3 protein: CASSLSQGDPPLHF. The CDR3 bases are TGTGCCAGCAGTTTAAGTCAGGGGGATCCACCCCTCCACTTT. The entire variable domain, with the rest obtained from reference TRBV28 and TRBJ1-6, is as follows: DVKVTQSSRYLVKRTGEKVFLECVQDMDHENMFWYRQDPGLGLRLIYFSYDVKMKEKGDIPEGYSVSREKKERFSLILESASTNQTSMYLCASSLSQGDPPLHFGNGTRLTVT.

The chain is built from TRBV19 and TRBJ1-5; TRBD1 matches 8 bases. Germline V gene lookup returns CDR1 LNHDA and CDR2 SQIVND (reference sequence). There are 14 residues in the CDR3. V shed 2 bases and J 6 bases; nucleotides not matched to a gene: 3. The DNA of the CDR3 is TGTGCCAGTAGTATAAGAACAGGGGGTCAGCCCCAGCATTTT. Translated, it gives CASSIRTGGQPQHF. The full variable domain, in which reference TRBV19 and TRBJ1-5 provide the parts outside the CDR3, is DGGITQSPKYLFRKEGQNVTLSCEQNLNHDAMYWYRQDPGQGLRLIYYSQIVNDFQKGDIAEGYSVSREKKESFPLTVTSAQKNPTAFYLCASSIRTGGQPQHFGDGTRLSIL.